Shown below are 9 T cell receptor beta chains from a single sample sequenced in a study of response to subunit inactivated influenza vaccine. In TCRdb, the RT-PCR reads were re-called with MiXCR into one record per CDR3 protein. The sample yields more than 400,000 distinct CDR3 sequences, approximately 7.3% seen once. This specimen was PBMCs from blood, taken approximately 25 months after vaccination. All receptors derive from a man in his fifties or sixties who received an inactivated influenza vaccine.

This clonotype has a count of ten or more. The chain combines TRBV20-1 with TRBJ2-5; D possibly matches TRBD1 or TRBD2 (5 bases each). This CDR3 comprises 13 residues. The V end was cut by 6 bases, the J end by 5 bases, with 16 bases between. Germline CDR1 and CDR2: DFQATT and SNEGSKA (reference sequence). Here the CDR3 reads CSAAVGVHETQYF. In DNA form, the CDR3 reads TGCAGTGCGGCCGTGGGGGTCCACGAGACCCAGTACTTC.

The J gene is TRBJ1-5, the V gene TRBV5-1; D not resolved. The CDR3 is 14 amino acids. CDR1 is SGHRS, CDR2 YFSETQ, per germline. V lost 4 bases, J lost 4 bases, and 12 bases lay in between. The CDR3 here is CASSPVGSNQPQHF. CDR3 nucleotide sequence: TGCGCCAGCAGCCCCGTGGGAAGTAATCAGCCCCAGCATTTT. The full variable domain, rest sourced from reference TRBV5-1 and TRBJ1-5, is KAGVTQTPRYLIKTRGQQVTLSCSPISGHRSVSWYQQTPGQGLQFLFEYFSETQRNKGNFPGRFSGRQFSNSRSEMNVSTLELGDSALYLCASSPVGSNQPQHFGDGTRLSIL.

In regard to this clonotype: One base away lies a much larger clone, so this may be a sequencing read error. The chain couples TRBV12-3 or TRBV12-4 to TRBJ1-3, with D perhaps matching TRBD1 (6 bases). This CDR3 region has 14 residues. CDR3 loop: CASSFGGPGNTLYF. DNA of the CDR3: TGTGCCAGCAGTTTCGGGGGGCCTGGAAACACCCTATATTTT.

This clonotype appeared many times. The chain couples TRBV15 to TRBJ1-1; D is undetermined. Trimming left V 0 bases short and J 0 bases short, with 8 bases between. In germline, CDR1 is LNHNV, CDR2 YYDKDF (reference sequence). The CDR3 has 15 residues. Written as DNA, the CDR3 is TGTGCCACCAGCAGAGATCGACTCCTGAACACTGAAGCTTTCTTT. Residues: CATSRDRLLNTEAFF.

This clonotype was counted at least ten times. V usage is TRBV6-1 and J usage is TRBJ1-1; TRBD1 might be the D (5 bases). V lost 7 bases and J 5 bases, leaving 23 bases between the germline ends. Germline V lookup: CDR1 MNHNS, CDR2 SASEGT. The CDR3 has 16 residues. CDR3 DNA: TGTGCCAGCAAGAATCAGGGCCGGGGAAGGTCTACTGAAGCTTTCTTT. Residues: CASKNQGRGRSTEAFF.

In its sample, this clonotype was seen a few times. V is TRBV27 and J is TRBJ1-6, with D possibly matching TRBD1 (5 bases). The germline V gene has CDR1 MNHEY and CDR2 SMNVEV (reference sequence). The CDR3 covers 15 residues. Trimming shortened V by 5 bases and J by 10 bases, and 18 bases separated the two germline ends. The CDR3 nucleotides are TGTGCCAGCAGTCCCAGCCCCAACAGGCTCTCACCCCTCCACTTT. Translated: CASSPSPNRLSPLHF.

The table lists this clonotype with many counts. The genes are TRBV20-1 and TRBJ2-3; possibly TRBD2 for D (5 bases). V was shortened by 1 base and J by 1 base, with 12 bases between the two germline ends. Looked up from germline, CDR1 is DFQATT and CDR2 is SNEGSKA (reference sequence). CDR3 length: 15 amino acids. CDR3 coding DNA: TGCAGTGCTAGAGGGAAAACTAGAGGCACAGATACGCAGTATTTT. Its protein is CSARGKTRGTDTQYF.

The genes are TRBV20-1 and TRBJ2-7, with D possibly TRBD1 on 6 matching bases. The CDR3 has 15 amino acids. The germline V gene has CDR1 DFQATT and CDR2 SNEGSKA (reference sequence). Deletions cut 3 bases from V and 0 bases from J, with 15 bases between. The CDR3 DNA follows: TGCAGTGCTAGTTCCACAGGGAAAAGCTCCTACGAGCAGTACTTC. It translates to CSASSTGKSSYEQYF.

The sample holds a few counts of this clonotype. This chain connects TRBV20-1 to TRBJ2-3; D is perhaps TRBD1 or TRBD2 (6 bases each). Germline CDR1 is DFQATT and CDR2 is SNEGSKA (reference sequence). Trimming removed 0 bases at V and 7 bases at J, with 17 bases between. This CDR3 spans 15 amino acids. CDR3 region: CSARDRKPRGHTQYF. The CDR3 DNA reads as TGCAGTGCTAGAGATCGTAAACCTCGGGGGCATACGCAGTATTTT.